The 15 T cell receptor beta chains below come from one sample, sequenced in a study of metastatic and nonmetastatic thyroid tumors. TCRdb re-called the PCR reads through MiXCR. The sample holds around 31,000 clones, just under 30% seen once. No patient had received any treatment before thyroid surgery. Input material: blood. The receptor set was obtained from a female donor with papillary thyroid cancer or a benign thyroid nodule (not recorded which). Some clones in this sample may be carry-over from other donors' samples.

This chain connects TRBV6-2 or TRBV6-3 to TRBJ2-3; perhaps TRBD1 as D (5 bases). The germline gives CDR1 MNHEY, CDR2 SVGEGT. Between the trimmed V and J ends, which lost 2 bases and 3 bases, there was a span of 12 bases. The CDR3 runs to 15 residues. CDR3 sequence (DNA): TGTGCCAGCAGTTACCAGGGCAGAACGACAGATACGCAGTATTTT. It encodes CASSYQGRTTDTQYF.

DNA for the CDR3: TGTGCCAGCAGTGGATCCGGGCGGCGGGAGGGTGGTACAGATACGCAGTATTTT. Its translation is CASSGSGRREGGTDTQYF. The chain has TRBV6-1 and TRBJ2-3; TRBD2 matches at 9 bases. The length of the CDR3 is 18 residues. Trimming removed 4 bases from V and 3 bases from J; junction bases left unmatched: 14. Germline loops: CDR1 MNHNS, CDR2 SASEGT.

This clone occurred once. The J gene is TRBJ2-2, the V gene TRBV20-1, with 7 bases fitting TRBD2. The germline CDR1 and CDR2 sequences are DFQATT and SNEGSKA (reference sequence). With 0 bases clipped from V and 7 bases from J, the junction kept 2 bases outside the gene matches. The CDR3 has 13 amino acids. CDR3 amino acids: CSAREGEGGELFF. CDR3 sequence (DNA): TGCAGTGCTAGAGAAGGGGAGGGCGGGGAGCTGTTTTTT.

V and J are TRBV11-1 and TRBJ1-1, with a possible D match to TRBD1 (5 bases). The CDR3 spans 14 residues. V lost 0 bases and J lost 4, with 9 bases in between. From germline, CDR1 is SGHAT and CDR2 FQDESV (reference sequence). The CDR3 DNA sequence: TGTGCCAGCAGCTTAGCTCTCGGGGCCACTGAAGCTTTCTTT. This sequence encodes CASSLALGATEAFF.

The gene calls are TRBV24-1 and TRBJ2-2; a weak D match, TRBD1 (6 bases). Trimming took 9 bases from V and 10 from J, leaving 20 bases between them. The CDR3 runs to 14 residues. Germline values: CDR1 KGHDR, CDR2 SFDVKD. This CDR3 reads CATAVGQRAEELFF. For the CDR3, the DNA is TGTGCCACCGCGGTTGGACAGAGGGCGGAGGAGCTGTTTTTT.

This clone was found a few times. V and J are TRBV28 and TRBJ2-1, with D hard to call. The CDR3 sequence is 12 residues long. Trimming removed 1 base at V and 8 bases at J, with 6 bases between. Germline values: CDR1 MDHEN, CDR2 SYDVKM. The CDR3 region has the DNA TGTGCCAGCAGTTTATTAGAGGATGAGCAGTTCTTC. This encodes CASSLLEDEQFF.

This clone was seen a handful of times. V usage is TRBV7-7 and J usage is TRBJ2-7; the match to TRBD2 covers 13 bases. V lost 5 bases to trimming and J lost 3 bases; unmatched junction nucleotides: 4. The CDR3 has 15 amino acids. Looked up from germline, CDR1 is SSHAT and CDR2 is FNYEAQ (reference sequence). CDR3 bases: TGTGCCAGCAGCCCGGGACTAGCGGGACTCTACGAGCAGTACTTC. This translates into CASSPGLAGLYEQYF. Variable domain in full (rest from reference TRBV7-7 and TRBJ2-7): GAGVSQSPRYKVTKRGQDVTLRCDPISSHATLYWYQQALGQGPEFLTYFNYEAQPDKSGLPSDRFSAERPEGSISTLTIQRTEQRDSAMYRCASSPGLAGLYEQYFGPGTRLTVT.

In its sample, this clone was seen a few times. The CDR3 nucleotides are TGTGCCAGCAGTTCCACCGGGGGCTCCTACGAGCAGTACTTC. It codes for CASSSTGGSYEQYF. V gene TRBV6-1 combines with J gene TRBJ2-7; D possibly corresponds to TRBD2 (6 bases). Trimming took off 5 bases at V and 0 bases at J, with 11 bases between the two ends. The CDR3 contains 14 residues. From germline, CDR1 is MNHNS and CDR2 SASEGT.

This clone is labeled medium-sized. The J gene is TRBJ1-2, the V gene TRBV2; D uncertain. V was shortened by 4 bases and J by 2 bases, with 5 bases between the two germline ends. Germline V gene lookup returns CDR1 SNHLY and CDR2 FYNNEI. CDR3 size: 12 residues. CDR3 coding DNA: TGTGCCAGCAGTGCGATAAACTATGGCTACACCTTC. Translating gives CASSAINYGYTF.

This clone was observed many times. The CDR3, as DNA: TGTGCCAGCAGCACAGGACTAGCCGCAACCACAGATACGCAGTATTTT. Its protein product is CASSTGLAATTDTQYF. V usage is TRBV11-1 and J usage is TRBJ2-3; 8 bases map to TRBD2. The trim removed 5 bases at V and 2 bases at J, leaving 9 bases unmatched. The CDR3 is 16 amino acids. Per the germline V gene, CDR1 is SGHAT and CDR2 is FQDESV (reference sequence).

This clone counts as medium-sized. CDR3 residues: CASTRTGYGYTF. The CDR3 DNA reads TGTGCCAGCACCCGGACGGGCTATGGCTACACCTTC. The chain joins TRBV6-2 or TRBV6-3 to TRBJ1-2, with D hard to call. Deletions cut 7 bases from V and 4 bases from J, with 10 bases between. The CDR3 contains 12 residues. From germline, CDR1 is MNHEY and CDR2 SVGEGT.

The chain combines TRBV11-3 with TRBJ1-1; tentative D call: TRBD1 (6 bases). V was trimmed by 11 bases and J by 11 bases, leaving 21 bases between them. The length of the CDR3 is 12 residues. Germline lookup yields CDR1 SGHNT and CDR2 YENEEA. CDR3: CASREGDGPAFF. The CDR3 DNA follows: TGTGCCTCCCGGGAGGGGGATGGGCCCGCTTTCTTT.

V gene TRBV28 combines with J gene TRBJ1-5; no clear D gene. Germline values: CDR1 MDHEN, CDR2 SYDVKM. This CDR3 is built from 14 residues. The V and J ends lost 6 bases and 4 bases respectively, with 13 bases between them. CDR3 loop: CASSPLSGNQPQHF. CDR3 nucleotide sequence: TGTGCCAGCAGCCCCTTAAGTGGGAATCAGCCCCAGCATTTT.

The V and J genes are TRBV3-1 and TRBJ1-2, with a possible D match to TRBD1 (5 bases). V was shortened by 5 bases and J by 4 bases, with 11 bases between the two germline ends. Germline lookup yields CDR1 LGHDT and CDR2 YNNKEL (reference sequence). The CDR3 spans 13 residues. CDR3 in DNA: TGTGCCAGCAGCACGGGACGGATCTATGGCTACACCTTC. Amino acid sequence: CASSTGRIYGYTF. Full variable domain (remainder filled in from reference TRBV3-1 and TRBJ1-2): DTAVSQTPKYLVTQMGNDKSIKCEQNLGHDTMYWYKQDSKKFLKIMFSYNNKELIINETVPNRFSPKSPDKAHLNLHINSLELGDSAVYFCASSTGRIYGYTFGSGTRLTVV.

This clone was picked up many times. The rearrangement links TRBV18 to TRBJ2-7, with 7 bases aligning to TRBD1. Germline loops: CDR1 KGHSH, CDR2 LQKENI. The length of the CDR3 is 13 residues. V lost 3 bases and J lost 6; bases outside the gene matches: 5. The CDR3 nucleotides are TGTGCCAGCTCACCGGGACAGCACCTCGAGCAGTACTTC. It is translated as CASSPGQHLEQYF.